Following are 10 T cell receptor beta chains from one sample sequenced in a study of blood T cell repertoires in COVID-19. The protocol was immunoSEQ multiplex PCR, while the TCRdb copy is restricted to in-frame clones and leaves out a portion. The data hold 210,000 or so clones, with approximately 80% observed a single time. Sequenced input: PBMCs or T cells enriched from blood (not recorded which). The receptors originated from a man aged 30 to 45 with acute COVID-19.

The CDR3 DNA sequence: TGTGCCAGTAGTATTTTAGGGACAGGGAAGGATTCACCCCTCCACTTT. This translates into CASSILGTGKDSPLHF. This rearrangement joins TRBV19 to TRBJ1-6; 9 bases match TRBD1. Germline trimming cut 3 bases from V and 8 bases from J; bases unmatched to any gene: 8. This CDR3 has 16 amino acids. Germline lookup yields CDR1 LNHDA and CDR2 SQIVND (reference sequence). Filled out from reference TRBV19 and TRBJ1-6, the complete variable domain reads DGGITQSPKYLFRKEGQNVTLSCEQNLNHDAMYWYRQDPGQGLRLIYYSQIVNDFQKGDIAEGYSVSREKKESFPLTVTSAQKNPTAFYLCASSILGTGKDSPLHFGNGTRLTVT.

The chain combines TRBV19 with TRBJ2-1; a weak D match, TRBD1 (6 bases). This CDR3 spans 13 amino acids. Trimming stripped 10 bases from V and 4 bases from J, with 14 bases between. Looked up from germline, CDR1 is LNHDA and CDR2 is SQIVND (reference sequence). CDR3 residues: CATYGTIYNEQFF. DNA of the CDR3: TGTGCCACTTACGGGACAATTTACAATGAGCAGTTCTTC.

This clone was counted only a few times. The rearrangement uses TRBV3-1 (or the pseudogene TRBV3-2) and TRBJ2-1; 14 bases align to TRBD2. Germline lookup yields CDR1 LGHDT and CDR2 YNNKEL (reference sequence). The V gene end was trimmed by 0 bases and the J gene end by 7 bases; junction bases not matched to a gene: 2. The CDR3 has 16 residues. The CDR3 protein is CASSQERLAGGNEQFF. The CDR3 coding sequence is TGTGCCAGCAGCCAAGAGAGACTAGCGGGGGGGAATGAGCAGTTCTTC.

J is TRBJ1-4 and V is TRBV19, with D perhaps TRBD1 (5 bases). CDR3 size: 15 residues. Germline V gene sequence: CDR1 LNHDA, CDR2 SQIVND (reference sequence). Trimming left V 4 bases short and J 5 bases short, with 14 bases between. CDR3: CASSTPRGTNEKLFF. The CDR3 nucleotides read TGTGCCAGTAGTACACCTCGGGGGACCAATGAAAAACTGTTTTTT. Variable domain in full (rest from reference TRBV19 and TRBJ1-4): DGGITQSPKYLFRKEGQNVTLSCEQNLNHDAMYWYRQDPGQGLRLIYYSQIVNDFQKGDIAEGYSVSREKKESFPLTVTSAQKNPTAFYLCASSTPRGTNEKLFFGSGTQLSVL.

This chain links TRBV7-2 with TRBJ2-7; 13 nucleotides align to TRBD2. Germline V gene data show CDR1 as SGHTA and CDR2 as FQGNSA. The CDR3 has 15 residues. V gave up 5 bases and J gave up 4 bases; unmatched junction bases: 5. The CDR3 here is CASSVTSGGKYEQYF. CDR3 nucleotide sequence: TGTGCCAGCAGCGTGACTAGCGGGGGGAAGTACGAGCAGTACTTC.

This clone was counted a single time. The V call is TRBV4-2, the J call TRBJ2-3; TRBD2 matches at 9 bases. The germline V gene has CDR1 LGHNA and CDR2 YNFKEQ. V shed 0 bases, J shed 2 bases, and the junction held 6 bases outside the gene matches. The CDR3 consists of 17 residues. CDR3 coding DNA: TGTGCCAGCAGCCAAGAAGCCCTAGCGGGAATCACAGATACGCAGTATTTT. It encodes CASSQEALAGITDTQYF.

CDR3 nucleotides: TGTGCCATCAGGGGCGGACAGTTATATGACTATGGCTACACCTTC. Protein: CAIRGGQLYDYGYTF. The V and J genes are TRBV10-3 and TRBJ1-2; the D gene is possibly TRBD1 (6 bases). This CDR3 is built from 15 residues. Between the trimmed V and J ends, which lost 6 bases and 3 bases, there was a span of 17 bases. Germline values: CDR1 ENHRY, CDR2 SYGVKD.

The chain couples TRBV19 to TRBJ1-1; D remains unclear. Trimming took 5 bases from V and 4 from J, leaving 14 bases between them. This CDR3 has 14 residues. CDR1 is LNHDA, CDR2 SQIVND, per germline (reference sequence). The CDR3 loop is CASSSLVGSTEAFF. The CDR3 DNA is TGTGCCAGTAGTTCGTTAGTGGGGAGCACTGAAGCTTTCTTT.

This clone has more than one count but fewer than ten. The chain joins TRBV3-1 (or the pseudogene TRBV3-2) to TRBJ1-6; tentatively, D is TRBD1 (5 bases). The CDR3 is 16 residues long. Germline V lookup: CDR1 LGHDT, CDR2 YNNKEL (reference sequence). V lost 0 bases to trimming and J lost 7 bases, with 13 bases between them. CDR3 sequence reads: CASSQEGPGQNSPLHF. CDR3 coding DNA: TGTGCCAGCAGCCAAGAGGGGCCCGGGCAGAATTCACCCCTCCACTTT.

The chain recombines TRBV5-1 with TRBJ1-2; TRBD1 matches 10 bases. Germline trimming cut 2 bases from V and 4 bases from J; bases unmatched to any gene: 5. Germline lookup yields CDR1 SGHRS and CDR2 YFSETQ. The CDR3 length is 15 residues. CDR3 in amino acids: CASSFEGQGSYGYTF. The CDR3 DNA reads as TGCGCCAGCAGCTTCGAGGGACAGGGGAGCTATGGCTACACCTTC.